This T cell receptor beta chain comes out of a study of identical twins. This clonotype has a handful of counts. The antigen remains unidentified. The CDR3 spans 12 residues. Trimming at V came to 3 bases and at J to 7 bases, leaving 5 bases not matched to a gene. Germline V gene data show CDR1 as GTSNPN and CDR2 as SVGIG (reference sequence). Template switching created a universal primer site, and the cDNA included unique molecular identifiers. TCRdb re-called the 5' RACE reads with MiXCR, one entry per CDR3 protein. The sample contains 450,000 to 500,000 distinct CDR3 sequences, 13% to 15% of which appear only once. Study results and limitations: When twins shared out-of-frame alpha sequences, those sequences had excess low generation probability. Recombination models fit unrelated individuals' TCR alpha sharing but underestimated twins'.

This same sample was also taken into another study, of yellow fever vaccine responses in identical twins.

The chain uses TRBV30 and TRBJ2-7; 8 bases are a match to TRBD1. The specimen sequenced was CD4+ T cells sorted from blood. The sequence derives from a woman in her late teens or twenties in good health. In nucleotides, the CDR3 is TGTGCCTGGAGGGACAGGGAGAGGGAGCAGTACTTC. Translation gives CAWRDREREQYF.